This T cell receptor (beta chain) originates from a study of glioma-infiltrating T cells after dendritic cell vaccination. General study results and limits: TCR clonality showed no direct relationship with survival.

Here immunoSEQ multiplex PCR was the method, and the copy in TCRdb shows in-frame clones only, minus some. The sample has about 100,000 clones, approximately 81% seen once. The CDR3 loop spans 16 amino acids. V shed 3 bases and J shed 5 bases, with 19 bases lying between them. Looked up from germline, CDR1 is SGHVS and CDR2 is FQNEAQ. Isocitrate dehydrogenase mutation was absent in all glioblastoma patients. This clone was observed a handful of times. The antigen is unknown. The sample consisted of blood, taken before dendritic cell vaccination. The chain is built from TRBV7-8 and TRBJ1-1, with D possibly being TRBD1 (6 bases). This TCR was recovered from a human donor with glioblastoma. CDR3 sequence (DNA): TGTGCCAGCAGCTTGAGCTCCGCGGGGGCTGGAACTGAAGCTTTCTTT. Its translation: CASSLSSAGAGTEAFF.